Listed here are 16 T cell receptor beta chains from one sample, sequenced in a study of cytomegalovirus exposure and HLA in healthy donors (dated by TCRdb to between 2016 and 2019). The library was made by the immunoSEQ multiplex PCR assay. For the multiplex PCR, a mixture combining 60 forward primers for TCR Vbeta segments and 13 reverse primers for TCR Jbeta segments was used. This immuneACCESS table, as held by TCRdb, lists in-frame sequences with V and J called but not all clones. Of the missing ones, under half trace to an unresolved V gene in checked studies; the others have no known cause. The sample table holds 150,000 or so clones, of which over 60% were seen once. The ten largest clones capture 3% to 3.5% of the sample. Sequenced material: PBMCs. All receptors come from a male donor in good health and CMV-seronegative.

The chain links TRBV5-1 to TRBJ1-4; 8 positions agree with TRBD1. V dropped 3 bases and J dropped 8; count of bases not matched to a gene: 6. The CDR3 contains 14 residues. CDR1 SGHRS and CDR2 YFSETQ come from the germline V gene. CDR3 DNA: TGCGCCAGCAGCTACAGGGGGACGGGGGAAAAACTGTTTTTT. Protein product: CASSYRGTGEKLFF.

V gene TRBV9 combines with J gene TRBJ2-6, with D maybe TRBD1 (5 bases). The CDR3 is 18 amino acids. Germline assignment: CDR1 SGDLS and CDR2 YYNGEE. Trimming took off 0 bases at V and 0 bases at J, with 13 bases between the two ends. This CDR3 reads CASSVEVGPSSGANVLTF. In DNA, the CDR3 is TGTGCCAGCAGCGTAGAAGTGGGGCCCTCCTCTGGGGCCAACGTCCTGACTTTC.

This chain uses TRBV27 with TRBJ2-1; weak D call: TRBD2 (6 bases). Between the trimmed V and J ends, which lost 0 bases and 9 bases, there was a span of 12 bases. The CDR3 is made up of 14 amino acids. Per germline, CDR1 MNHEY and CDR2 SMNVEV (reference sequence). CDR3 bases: TGTGCCAGCAGTTTATCGTGGAGGGATGGTGAGCAGTTCTTC. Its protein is CASSLSWRDGEQFF.

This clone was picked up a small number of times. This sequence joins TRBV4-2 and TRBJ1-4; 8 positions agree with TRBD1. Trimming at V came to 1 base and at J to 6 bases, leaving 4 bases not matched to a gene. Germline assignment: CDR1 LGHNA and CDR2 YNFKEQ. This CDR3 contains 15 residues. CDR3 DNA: TGTGCCAGCAGCCAAGCGATGACAGGGGATGAAAAACTGTTTTTT. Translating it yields CASSQAMTGDEKLFF.

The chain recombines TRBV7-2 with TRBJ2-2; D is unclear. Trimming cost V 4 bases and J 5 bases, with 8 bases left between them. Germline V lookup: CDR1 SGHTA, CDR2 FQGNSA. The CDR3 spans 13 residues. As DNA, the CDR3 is TGTGCCAGCAGCTCCCGAGTAACCGGGGAGCTGTTTTTT. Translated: CASSSRVTGELFF. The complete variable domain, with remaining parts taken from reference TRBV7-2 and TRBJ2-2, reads GAGVSQSPSNKVTEKGKDVELRCDPISGHTALYWYRQSLGQGLEFLIYFQGNSAPDKSGLPSDRFSAERTGGSVSTLTIQRTQQEDSAVYLCASSSRVTGELFFGEGSRLTVL.

The CDR3 sequence is CASSEMGGLAGKDTQYF. In nucleotides, the CDR3 is TGTGCCAGCAGTGAGATGGGGGGACTAGCGGGAAAAGATACGCAGTATTTT. The V gene is TRBV6-4, the J gene TRBJ2-3, with 13 bases aligning to TRBD2. Germline loops: CDR1 MRHNA, CDR2 SNTAGT. This CDR3 is 17 amino acids long. V dropped 3 bases and J dropped 5; count of bases not matched to a gene: 8.

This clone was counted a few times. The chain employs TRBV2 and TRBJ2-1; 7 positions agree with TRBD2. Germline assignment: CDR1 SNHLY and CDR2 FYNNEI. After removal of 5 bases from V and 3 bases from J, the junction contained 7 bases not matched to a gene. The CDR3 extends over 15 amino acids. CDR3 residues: CASSPGTKNYNEQFF. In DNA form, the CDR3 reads TGTGCCAGCAGTCCCGGGACTAAAAACTACAATGAGCAGTTCTTC.

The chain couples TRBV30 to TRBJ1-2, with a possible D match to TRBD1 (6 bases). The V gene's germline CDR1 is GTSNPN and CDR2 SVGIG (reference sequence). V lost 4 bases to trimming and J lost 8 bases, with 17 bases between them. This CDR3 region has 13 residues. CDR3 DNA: TGTGCCTGGACCCACGAGGGGGAGCGAGGCTACACCTTC. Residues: CAWTHEGERGYTF.

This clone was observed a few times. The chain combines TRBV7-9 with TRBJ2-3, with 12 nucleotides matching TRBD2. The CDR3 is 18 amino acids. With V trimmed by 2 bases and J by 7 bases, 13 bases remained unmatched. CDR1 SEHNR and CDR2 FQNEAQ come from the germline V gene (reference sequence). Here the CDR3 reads CASSLPPRLAGVRNTQYF. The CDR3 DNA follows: TGTGCCAGCAGCTTACCCCCACGACTAGCGGGGGTCCGGAATACGCAGTATTTT. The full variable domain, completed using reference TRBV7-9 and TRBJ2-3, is DTGVSQNPRHKITKRGQNVTFRCDPISEHNRLYWYRQTLGQGPEFLTYFQNEAQLEKSRLLSDRFSAERPKGSFSTLEIQRTEQGDSAMYLCASSLPPRLAGVRNTQYFGPGTRLTVL.

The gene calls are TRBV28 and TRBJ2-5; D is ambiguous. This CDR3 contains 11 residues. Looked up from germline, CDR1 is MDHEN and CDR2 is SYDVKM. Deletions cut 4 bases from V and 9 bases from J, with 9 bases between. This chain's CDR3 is CASSSQLAQYF. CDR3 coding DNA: TGTGCCAGCAGTTCCCAGTTGGCCCAGTACTTC.

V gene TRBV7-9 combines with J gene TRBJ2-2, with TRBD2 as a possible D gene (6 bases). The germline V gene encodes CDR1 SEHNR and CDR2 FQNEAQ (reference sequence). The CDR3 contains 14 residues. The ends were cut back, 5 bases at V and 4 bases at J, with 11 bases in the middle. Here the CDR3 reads CASSRRDFTGELFF. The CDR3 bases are TGTGCCAGCAGCCGCCGGGACTTCACCGGGGAGCTGTTTTTT.

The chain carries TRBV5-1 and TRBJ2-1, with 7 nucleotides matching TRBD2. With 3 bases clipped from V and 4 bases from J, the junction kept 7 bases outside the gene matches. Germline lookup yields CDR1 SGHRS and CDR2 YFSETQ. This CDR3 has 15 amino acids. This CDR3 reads CASSSLAAPYNEQFF. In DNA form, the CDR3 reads TGCGCCAGCAGCTCCCTAGCGGCACCGTACAATGAGCAGTTCTTC.

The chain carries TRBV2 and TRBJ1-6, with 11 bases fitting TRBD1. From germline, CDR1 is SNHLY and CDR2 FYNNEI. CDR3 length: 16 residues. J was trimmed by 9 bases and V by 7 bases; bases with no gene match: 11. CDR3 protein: CASISTTGTGGSPLHF. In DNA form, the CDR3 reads TGTGCCAGCATATCAACTACCGGGACAGGGGGTTCACCCCTCCACTTT.

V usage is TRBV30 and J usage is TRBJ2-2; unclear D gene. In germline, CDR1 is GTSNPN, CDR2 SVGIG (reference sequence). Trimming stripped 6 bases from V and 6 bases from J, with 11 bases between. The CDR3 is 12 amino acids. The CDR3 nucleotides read TGTGCCTGTGGAGTAGGCGCCGGGGAGCTGTTTTTT. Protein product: CACGVGAGELFF.

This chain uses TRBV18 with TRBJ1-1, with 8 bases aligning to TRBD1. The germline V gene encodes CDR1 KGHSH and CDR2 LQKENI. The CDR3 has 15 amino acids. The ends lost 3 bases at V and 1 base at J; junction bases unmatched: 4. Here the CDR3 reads CASSPLGQGNTEAFF. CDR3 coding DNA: TGTGCCAGCTCACCGCTCGGACAGGGGAACACTGAAGCTTTCTTT.

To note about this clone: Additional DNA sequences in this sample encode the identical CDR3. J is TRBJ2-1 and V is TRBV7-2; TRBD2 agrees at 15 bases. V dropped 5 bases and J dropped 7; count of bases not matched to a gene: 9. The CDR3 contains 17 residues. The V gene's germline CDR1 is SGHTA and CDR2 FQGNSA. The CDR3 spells CASSPPGLAGGGNEQFF. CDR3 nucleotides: TGTGCCAGCAGCCCGCCGGGACTAGCGGGAGGAGGGAATGAGCAGTTCTTC.